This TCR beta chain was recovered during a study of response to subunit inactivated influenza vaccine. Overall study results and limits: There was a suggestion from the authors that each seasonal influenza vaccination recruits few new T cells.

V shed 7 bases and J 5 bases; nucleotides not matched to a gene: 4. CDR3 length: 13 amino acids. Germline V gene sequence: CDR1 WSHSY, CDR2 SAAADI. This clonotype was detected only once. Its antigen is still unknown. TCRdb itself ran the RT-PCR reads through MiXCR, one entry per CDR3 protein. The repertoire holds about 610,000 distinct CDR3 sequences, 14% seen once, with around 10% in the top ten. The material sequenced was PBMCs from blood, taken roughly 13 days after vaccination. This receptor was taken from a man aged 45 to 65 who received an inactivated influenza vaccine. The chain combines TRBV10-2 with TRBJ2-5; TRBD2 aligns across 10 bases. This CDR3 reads CASTSGRYETQYF. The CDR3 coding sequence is TGCGCCAGCACTAGCGGGAGATACGAGACCCAGTACTTC.